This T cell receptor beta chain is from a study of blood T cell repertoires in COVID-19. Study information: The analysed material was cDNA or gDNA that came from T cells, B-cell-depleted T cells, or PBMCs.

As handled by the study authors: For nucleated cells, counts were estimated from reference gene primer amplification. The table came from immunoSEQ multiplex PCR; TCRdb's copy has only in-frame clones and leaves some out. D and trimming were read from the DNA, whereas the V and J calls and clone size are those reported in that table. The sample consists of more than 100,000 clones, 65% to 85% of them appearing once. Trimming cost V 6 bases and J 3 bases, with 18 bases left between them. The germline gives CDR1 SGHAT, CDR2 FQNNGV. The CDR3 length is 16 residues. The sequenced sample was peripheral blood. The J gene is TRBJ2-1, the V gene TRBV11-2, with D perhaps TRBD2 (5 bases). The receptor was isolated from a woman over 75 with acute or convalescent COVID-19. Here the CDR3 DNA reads TGTGCCAGCAGTCCCCTGGCGGGTAAACACTACAATGAGCAGTTCTTC. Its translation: CASSPLAGKHYNEQFF.